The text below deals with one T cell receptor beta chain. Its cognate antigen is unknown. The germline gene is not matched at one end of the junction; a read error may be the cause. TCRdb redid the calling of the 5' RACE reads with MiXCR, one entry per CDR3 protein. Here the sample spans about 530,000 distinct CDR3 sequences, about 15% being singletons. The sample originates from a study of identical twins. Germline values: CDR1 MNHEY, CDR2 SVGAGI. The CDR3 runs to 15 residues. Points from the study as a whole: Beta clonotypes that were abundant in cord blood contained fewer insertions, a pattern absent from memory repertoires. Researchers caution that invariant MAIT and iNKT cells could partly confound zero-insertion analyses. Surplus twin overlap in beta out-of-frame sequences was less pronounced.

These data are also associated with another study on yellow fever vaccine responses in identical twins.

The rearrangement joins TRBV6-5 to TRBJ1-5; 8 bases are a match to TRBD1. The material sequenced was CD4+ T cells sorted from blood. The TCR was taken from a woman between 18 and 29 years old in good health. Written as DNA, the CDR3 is TGTGCCAGCAATTACAGGGGGTATATAATCAAACCCCAGCATTTT. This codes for CASNYRGYIIKPQHF.